This T cell receptor beta chain was captured by sequencing in a study of CD8+ T cells in alopecia areata. TCR sequencing used cDNA made by reverse transcription of extracted RNA. The repertoire was sequenced with immunoSEQ multiplex PCR; TCRdb's copy has only in-frame clones and lacks some. The sample lists about 120,000 clones, 58% occurring once. In regard to this clone: Its antigen is not known.

Regarding the study as a whole: Persistence in scalp and blood during tofacitinib was observed for many expanded lesional clones. Sequence data from scalp samples additionally include resident alphabeta T cells of normal skin. Scalp clonality, along with expanded CD8+ clones among the top 100, was significantly decreased by tofacitinib.

This sample's treatment: oral pan-JAK inhibitor, 5-10 mg twice daily. Individuals with alopecia areata gave both lesional scalp punch biopsies and peripheral blood for collection. In germline, CDR1 is SGHRS, CDR2 YFSETQ. Trimming removed 3 bases from V and 3 bases from J; junction bases left unmatched: 13. CDR3 length: 17 amino acids. The chain couples TRBV5-1 to TRBJ2-5, with TRBD1 matching over 8 bases. The clonotype was recovered from a human donor with alopecia areata. Source: CD8+ T cells sorted from blood, taken at week 4, from a patient treated with tofacitinib. CDR3 protein: CASSWHGAGGSEETQYF. CDR3 nucleotide sequence: TGCGCCAGCAGCTGGCATGGGGCAGGGGGCTCGGAAGAGACCCAGTACTTC.